Listed below are T cell receptor beta chains from one sample, sequenced in a study of post-analysis software for immune sequencing data. From the PCR reads, TCRdb called clonotypes with MiXCR, one entry per CDR3 protein. The repertoire includes 350,000 to 500,000 distinct CDR3 sequences, less than 40% of them detected once, and less than 10% sits in the top ten. The sample comprised blood. Receptors were obtained from a girl aged 2 to 9 with multiple sclerosis. Each CDR3 is given with its conserved first and last residue. The order of the fields is V gene, D gene, clone size, J gene, CDR3 protein, CDR3 DNA. A D gene is named only where the DNA matches it firmly. Where a row states a size, it is once, few, many or the class of an expanded clone; other rows omit it.

TRBV6-1	TRBD1	few	TRBJ1-5	CASSEPGQGNQPQHF	TGTGCCAGCAGTGAACCGGGACAGGGCAATCAGCCCCAGCATTTT
TRBV5-5	TRBD2	.	TRBJ2-7	CASSSGGCEQYF	TGTGCCAGCAGCTCGGGAGGATGCGAGCAGTACTTC
TRBV15	TRBD2	.	TRBJ2-1	CATSREGPSGRDEQFF	TGTGCCACCAGCAGAGAGGGGCCTAGCGGGAGGGATGAGCAGTTCTTC
TRBV6-5	.	.	TRBJ2-6	CASSYYSGANVLTF	TGTGCCAGCAGTTACTATTCTGGGGCCAACGTCCTGACTTTC
TRBV7-2	.	.	TRBJ2-7	CASSGTFPQGPYEQYF	TGTGCCAGCAGCGGAACATTCCCTCAGGGGCCCTACGAGCAGTACTTC
TRBV3-1	.	.	TRBJ1-2	CASSQGNRVGGYTF	TGTGCCAGCAGCCAAGGAAACAGGGTCGGCGGCTACACCTTC
TRBV29-1	TRBD2	.	TRBJ2-1	CSVPTSGRGNEQFF	TGCAGCGTCCCGACTAGCGGGAGGGGGAATGAGCAGTTCTTC
TRBV20-1	TRBD2	.	TRBJ2-5	CSVQLGLGRETQYF	TGCAGTGTTCAGCTGGGACTAGGAAGGGAGACCCAGTACTTC
TRBV12-3/TRBV12-4	.	.	TRBJ2-4	CASLPDRLNIQYF	TGTGCCAGCCTACCTGACAGGTTAAACATTCAGTACTTC
TRBV6-5	TRBD2	once	TRBJ2-7	CASSYSMRRREGLYEQYF	TGTGCCAGCAGTTACTCGATGAGAAGGCGGGAGGGCCTCTACGAGCAGTACTTC
TRBV6-1	TRBD1	few	TRBJ2-1	CASSGMRDRAYNEQFF	TGTGCCAGCAGTGGGATGAGGGACAGGGCGTACAATGAGCAGTTCTTC
TRBV20-1	.	.	TRBJ2-3	CAPPDWATDTQYF	TGCGCTCCCCCGGACTGGGCGACAGATACGCAGTATTTT
TRBV5-1	.	many	TRBJ1-2	CASSLGENYGYTF	TGCGCCAGCAGCCTTGGGGAGAACTATGGCTACACCTTC
TRBV25-1	.	few	TRBJ2-6	CASSGGRGVPGANVLTF	TGTGCCAGCAGTGGGGGCAGGGGTGTGCCTGGGGCCAACGTCCTGACTTTC
TRBV5-1	TRBD2	.	TRBJ2-7	CASSPGTSRSYEQYF	TGCGCCAGCAGCCCGGGGACTAGCCGGTCCTACGAGCAGTACTTC
TRBV5-1	.	.	TRBJ1-6	CASSLGAADSPLHF	TGCGCCAGCAGCTTGGGGGCAGCTGATTCACCCCTCCACTTT
TRBV28	.	.	TRBJ2-5	CASRSPSGSQEAQYF	TGTGCCAGCAGATCCCCCTCAGGTTCACAAGAGGCCCAGTACTTC
TRBV29-1	TRBD2	once	TRBJ2-1	CSSGGEGLGQFF	TGCAGCTCTGGAGGGGAGGGCTTAGGGCAGTTCTTC
TRBV7-8	.	.	TRBJ2-6	CAGSLKPGANVLTF	TGTGCCGGCAGCTTAAAACCTGGGGCCAACGTCCTGACTTTC
TRBV15	TRBD1	.	TRBJ2-3	CATSQGDSYTDTQYF	TGTGCCACCAGCCAAGGGGACAGTTACACAGATACGCAGTATTTT
TRBV10-3	.	.	TRBJ2-7	CAIRQEAYERYF	TGTGCCATCAGACAGGAAGCCTACGAGCGGTACTTC
TRBV6-1	TRBD2	.	TRBJ2-4	CASSPRLVAGGPRKNIQYF	TGTGCCAGCAGTCCCCGATTGGTAGCGGGGGGGCCTAGGAAAAACATTCAGTACTTC
TRBV6-5	TRBD2	.	TRBJ2-1	CASSYSIVTSGDNEQFF	TGTGCCAGCAGTTACTCGATAGTCACTAGCGGAGACAATGAGCAGTTCTTC
TRBV20-1	.	few	TRBJ1-5	CSAPANAQPQHF	TGCAGTGCTCCCGCTAATGCACAGCCCCAGCATTTT
TRBV18	TRBD2	.	TRBJ2-7	CASSPRAGREYPYEQYF	TGTGCCAGCTCACCGCGGGCCGGGCGGGAGTACCCCTACGAGCAGTACTTC
TRBV5-1	.	.	TRBJ2-1	CASSLEVEQFF	TGTGCCAGCAGCTTGGAGGTTGAGCAGTTCTTC
TRBV7-6	TRBD1	few	TRBJ2-3	CASSFEGAMDTQYF	TGTGCCAGCAGCTTTGAGGGGGCAATGGATACGCAGTATTTT
TRBV5-1	.	.	TRBJ1-5	CARPWTPREYSNQPQHF	TGCGCCAGGCCATGGACCCCGAGGGAATATAGCAATCAGCCCCAGCATTTT
TRBV27	.	few	TRBJ1-2	CTSRGASNYGYTF	TGTACCAGCAGAGGGGCCTCAAACTATGGCTACACCTTC
TRBV6-6	TRBD1	.	TRBJ1-1	CASSQNRGSTEAFF	TGTGCCAGCAGTCAAAACAGGGGTTCCACTGAAGCTTTCTTT
TRBV6-1	.	.	TRBJ2-7	CASSGPHRVAEQYF	TGTGCCAGCAGTGGCCCTCACAGGGTCGCTGAGCAGTACTTC
TRBV7-7	.	.	TRBJ2-1	CASSPGGGYYNEQFF	TGTGCCAGCAGCCCCGGCGGGGGCTACTACAATGAGCAGTTCTTC
TRBV9	.	.	TRBJ2-3	CASSDSGYTDTQYF	TGTGCCAGCAGCGATTCAGGGTACACAGATACGCAGTATTTT
TRBV12-3/TRBV12-4	TRBD2	.	TRBJ2-1	CASSFGSSGGLREQFF	TGTGCCAGCAGTTTTGGCAGTAGCGGGGGACTACGGGAGCAGTTCTTC
TRBV15	.	.	TRBJ2-3	CATSNWTPDTQYF	TGTGCCACCAGCAATTGGACTCCAGATACGCAGTATTTT
TRBV28	.	many	TRBJ1-2	CASRTGHLGDTF	TGTGCCAGCAGGACTGGACATTTGGGGGACACCTTC
TRBV7-9	TRBD2	.	TRBJ2-7	CASSSGGGGYEQYF	TGTGCCAGCAGTAGCGGGGGTGGCGGCTACGAGCAGTACTTC
TRBV3-1	.	few	TRBJ1-1	CASSHSLIPNTEAFF	TGTGCCAGCAGCCATAGTCTGATCCCGAACACTGAAGCTTTCTTT
TRBV5-1	TRBD1	.	TRBJ2-5	CASSSQGVRETQYF	TGCGCCAGCAGCTCGCAGGGGGTTCGAGAGACCCAGTACTTC
TRBV5-1	TRBD1	.	TRBJ2-3	CASSWRGQGASTDTQYF	TGCGCCAGCAGCTGGAGGGGACAGGGGGCTAGCACAGATACGCAGTATTTT
TRBV7-9	TRBD2	few	TRBJ2-7	CASSFAGEPTYEQYF	TGTGCCAGCAGCTTTGCGGGAGAACCTACCTACGAGCAGTACTTC
TRBV10-3	.	few	TRBJ2-1	CAISRGDYNEQFF	TGTGCCATCAGCCGAGGGGACTACAATGAGCAGTTCTTC
TRBV29-1	TRBD2	.	TRBJ2-3	CSVGGGANGDTQYF	TGCAGCGTTGGCGGGGGGGCGAATGGAGATACGCAGTATTTT
TRBV7-9	.	.	TRBJ1-1	CASSLDSAEVAFF	TGTGCCAGCAGCTTAGATTCCGCTGAGGTCGCTTTCTTT
TRBV7-9	TRBD1	many	TRBJ1-1	CASSLLRQGAEAFF	TGTGCCAGCAGCTTATTAAGACAGGGAGCTGAAGCTTTCTTT
TRBV5-1	TRBD1	.	TRBJ1-2	CASSMGTVNYGYTF	TGCGCCAGCAGCATGGGGACAGTGAACTATGGCTACACCTTC
TRBV29-1	.	.	TRBJ1-1	CSVEVYGMNTEAFF	TGCAGCGTTGAAGTCTACGGCATGAACACTGAAGCTTTCTTT
TRBV10-2	TRBD2	.	TRBJ2-7	CASSTSGVYYEQYF	TGCGCCAGCAGTACTAGCGGGGTTTACTACGAGCAGTACTTC
TRBV15	.	.	TRBJ2-3	CATSRGLTDTQYF	TGTGCCACCAGCAGGGGCCTCACAGATACGCAGTATTTT
TRBV5-1	TRBD2	.	TRBJ2-7	CASSLETSVSYEQYF	TGCGCCAGCAGCTTGGAGACTAGCGTATCCTACGAGCAGTACTTC
TRBV6-1	.	few	TRBJ2-1	CASRGLDPLYNEQFF	TGTGCCAGCAGGGGATTAGACCCCCTCTACAATGAGCAGTTCTTC
TRBV12-3/TRBV12-4	TRBD1	few	TRBJ1-1	CASSPRTGGRGTEAFF	TGTGCCAGCAGTCCCCGGACAGGGGGCAGGGGCACTGAAGCTTTCTTT
TRBV20-1	TRBD2	.	TRBJ2-1	CSARKGTSAKGHEQFF	TGCAGTGCCAGAAAAGGGACTAGCGCAAAGGGGCATGAGCAGTTCTTC
TRBV29-1	.	.	TRBJ2-1	CSVETNEQFF	TGCAGCGTTGAAACTAATGAGCAGTTCTTC